This TCR beta chain was obtained from a study of cytomegalovirus exposure and HLA in healthy donors. With 60 Vbeta and 13 Jbeta primers, the PCR was carried out. Repertoires were generated with immunoSEQ multiplex PCR, while TCRdb's copy carries only in-frame clones and drops some. Of some 150,000 clones detected, about 82% appear once; the ten largest clones hold around 6.7%. Trimming took off 2 bases at V and 4 bases at J, with 6 bases between the two ends. The germline V gene has CDR1 MDHEN and CDR2 SYDVKM. The CDR3 has 13 residues. The chain joins TRBV28 to TRBJ1-3, with no clear D. Sequencing input: PBMCs. The sequence was collected from a woman under 40 in good health and CMV-seropositive. The CDR3 region is CASSLPFGNTIYF. In nucleotides, the CDR3 is TGTGCCAGCAGTTTACCTTTCGGAAACACCATATATTTT.